This TCR beta chain was sequenced for a study of blood T cell repertoires in COVID-19. Study background: Sources were T cells, B-cell-depleted T cells, or PBMCs; the material itself was cDNA or gDNA.

The repertoire was sequenced with immunoSEQ multiplex PCR; TCRdb's copy has only in-frame clones and lacks some. The sample has under 130,000 clones, around 83% seen once; the top ten hold 2% to 2.5%. Looked up from germline, CDR1 is SGHTA and CDR2 is FQGTGA. This CDR3 spans 13 amino acids. The V end was cut by 5 bases, the J end by 1 base, with 8 bases between. Sample: peripheral blood. The chain employs TRBV7-3 and TRBJ1-1; tentatively, D is TRBD1 (5 bases). The TCR was taken from a human donor in a cohort sampled during active COVID-19. The CDR3 reads CASSRTGNTEAFF. DNA of the CDR3: TGTGCCAGCAGCCGAACAGGGAACACTGAAGCTTTCTTT.